Below are 25 T cell receptor beta chains sequenced from a single sample in a study of T-cell memory formation after mild COVID-19. TCRdb independently ran MiXCR on the 5' RACE reads; one entry per CDR3 protein. The table has 410,000 or so distinct CDR3 sequences, more than 20% seen once. What was sequenced was PBMCs or a T cell subset sorted from them (not recorded which). The source is an adult woman who had mild COVID-19 (a few samples of this study predate the infection). Cell type and time point are not known.

This clonotype was counted a few times. V and J are TRBV3-1 and TRBJ1-1, with D hard to call. Trimming left V 1 base short and J 8 bases short, with 11 bases between. CDR1 and CDR2 (germline): LGHDT, YNNKEL (reference sequence). The CDR3 consists of 13 residues. DNA of the CDR3: TGTGCCAGCAGCCAAGGTGAATGGGCGGAAGCTTTCTTT. Encoded protein: CASSQGEWAEAFF.

The chain employs TRBV5-5 and TRBJ1-2; 9 bases are shared with TRBD1. This CDR3 is built from 16 residues. Germline lookup yields CDR1 SGHKS and CDR2 YYEKEE (reference sequence). Losses at the gene ends were 4 bases for V and 8 bases for J; bases not matched to a gene: 15. The CDR3 bases are TGTGCCAGCAGCGGCCCGGGGGTACAGGGGGCAATAGGCTACACCTTC. This sequence encodes CASSGPGVQGAIGYTF.

The V call is TRBV6-5, the J call TRBJ2-4, with 7 nucleotides matching TRBD2. The germline V gene encodes CDR1 MNHEY and CDR2 SVGAGI. The CDR3 is 15 amino acids. The ends lost 0 bases at V and 9 bases at J; junction bases unmatched: 8. DNA for the CDR3: TGTGCCAGCAGTTACTCGGAGGGAGGGATCAGCATTCAGTACTTC. It specifies CASSYSEGGISIQYF.

This clonotype was picked up a small number of times. The chain combines TRBV5-1 with TRBJ2-7, with TRBD1 matching 7 bases. The CDR3 is made up of 14 amino acids. The V gene's germline CDR1 is SGHRS and CDR2 YFSETQ. Trimming took 4 bases from V and 5 from J; bases not matched to a gene: 9. CDR3 in DNA: TGCGCCAGCAGCCTAGGGACAGTAGGTGACGAGCAGTACTTC. It translates to CASSLGTVGDEQYF.

Only a few counts were recorded for this clonotype. The V and J genes are TRBV4-1 and TRBJ1-1; 8 nucleotides agree with TRBD1. This CDR3 region has 15 residues. Germline V gene sequence: CDR1 MGHRA, CDR2 YSYEKL. With 3 bases clipped from V and 4 bases from J, the junction kept 7 bases outside the gene matches. The CDR3: CASSQAWTGPTEAFF. The DNA of the CDR3 is TGCGCCAGCAGCCAGGCTTGGACAGGGCCCACTGAAGCTTTCTTT.

This chain links TRBV11-3 with TRBJ1-6, with D tentatively TRBD1 (5 bases). The CDR3 is 14 residues long. Germline loops: CDR1 SGHNT, CDR2 YENEEA. Trimming took 4 bases from V and 5 from J, leaving 9 bases between them. CDR3 residues: CASSSQDHNSPLHF. Here the CDR3 DNA reads TGTGCCAGCAGCTCACAGGATCATAATTCACCCCTCCACTTT.

This clonotype was detected only a few times. CDR3 sequence reads: CASSLPGTTYTEAFF. Here the CDR3 DNA reads TGTGCCAGCAGCCTCCCCGGGACAACCTACACTGAAGCTTTCTTT. The chain has TRBV7-2 and TRBJ1-1; D may be TRBD1 (6 bases). The CDR3 is 15 amino acids. Trimming left V 5 bases short and J 3 bases short, with 16 bases between. Looked up from germline, CDR1 is SGHTA and CDR2 is FQGNSA.

This clonotype has a count of ten or more. This rearrangement joins TRBV7-6 to TRBJ2-2; 7 bases align to TRBD1. This CDR3 has 16 residues. V dropped 5 bases and J dropped 6; count of bases not matched to a gene: 12. The germline V gene encodes CDR1 SGHVS and CDR2 FNYEAQ. The CDR3 DNA reads TGTGCCAGCAGCCAAAGTCGCCTTCAGGGGGCCGGGGAGCTGTTTTTT. Protein: CASSQSRLQGAGELFF.

This rearrangement joins TRBV11-3 to TRBJ2-1, with D hard to call. Germline CDR1 and CDR2: SGHNT and YENEEA. Trimming took 3 bases from V and 10 from J, leaving 13 bases between them. The CDR3 is 13 amino acids. The CDR3 here is CASSFPRSPEQFF. DNA for the CDR3: TGTGCCAGCAGCTTTCCTCGTTCACCGGAGCAGTTCTTC. Full variable domain (missing parts from reference TRBV11-3 and TRBJ2-1): EAGVVQSPRYKIIEKKQPVAFWCNPISGHNTLYWYLQNLGQGPELLIRYENEEAVDDSQLPKDRFSAERLKGVDSTLKIQPAELGDSAVYLCASSFPRSPEQFFGPGTRLTVL.

This clonotype was detected only a few times. The chain recombines TRBV29-1 with TRBJ2-2, with D unresolved. This CDR3 has 14 residues. V lost 1 base and J lost 0, with 6 bases in between. The germline V gene encodes CDR1 SQVTM and CDR2 ANQGSEA. CDR3: CSVEGETNTGELFF. The CDR3 region has the DNA TGCAGCGTTGAAGGGGAAACGAACACCGGGGAGCTGTTTTTT.

The gene calls are TRBV29-1 and TRBJ1-1, with D possibly being TRBD1 (5 bases). The CDR3 runs to 14 residues. Trimming pared 5 bases from V and 5 bases from J, leaving 18 bases between. Germline assignment: CDR1 SQVTM and CDR2 ANQGSEA. The CDR3 sequence: CSVYPHGWGTEAFF. CDR3 nucleotides: TGCAGCGTTTATCCGCATGGTTGGGGGACTGAAGCTTTCTTT.

This clonotype was seen a few times. This chain links TRBV20-1 with TRBJ2-7; 7 positions match TRBD1. CDR1 is DFQATT, CDR2 SNEGSKA, per germline (reference sequence). The CDR3 contains 13 residues. Trimming at V came to 7 bases and at J to 3 bases, leaving 9 bases not matched to a gene. The CDR3 coding sequence is TGCAGTGTTCTACGGGACAGACTCTACGAGCAGTACTTC. It codes for CSVLRDRLYEQYF.

This chain joins TRBV27 and TRBJ2-3, with TRBD2 matching over 11 bases. The CDR3 length is 15 residues. V trimming: 6 bases; J trimming: 3 bases; junction bases outside the gene matches: 5. Germline CDR1 and CDR2: MNHEY and SMNVEV (reference sequence). The CDR3 DNA sequence: TGTGCCAGCAGGCCTAGCGGGGGGCTGACAGATACGCAGTATTTT. Encoded protein: CASRPSGGLTDTQYF.

J is TRBJ2-3 and V is TRBV12-3 or TRBV12-4; D gene unclear. Trimming pared 6 bases from V and 0 bases from J, leaving 10 bases between. The CDR3 length is 14 residues. The CDR3 DNA reads TGTGCCAGCAGCCCCCTTTCCAGCACAGATACGCAGTATTTT. It specifies CASSPLSSTDTQYF.

This clonotype has at least ten counts. The chain uses TRBV2 and TRBJ2-2; D is ambiguous. V gave up 6 bases and J gave up 1 base, with 6 bases separating them. This CDR3 region has 13 residues. Germline V gene data show CDR1 as SNHLY and CDR2 as FYNNEI. CDR3 amino acids: CASSLQNTGELFF. DNA of the CDR3: TGTGCCAGCAGCCTGCAGAACACCGGGGAGCTGTTTTTT.

This clonotype was found a few times. V gene TRBV12-3 or TRBV12-4 combines with J gene TRBJ1-1, with TRBD1 identical over 7 bases. This CDR3 is built from 14 residues. Trimming took 3 bases from V and 3 from J; bases not matched to a gene: 4. The CDR3, as DNA: TGTGCCAGCAGTTTTCAGGGGGGGGACACTGAAGCTTTCTTT. This encodes CASSFQGGDTEAFF.

This clonotype showed up just a few times. The V gene is TRBV15, the J gene TRBJ2-2; 7 bases fit TRBD1. Germline-derived CDR1 and CDR2 are LNHNV and YYDKDF (reference sequence). The length of the CDR3 is 22 residues. The V segment lost 2 bases and the J segment 3 bases; nucleotides outside the gene matches: 24. The CDR3 loop is CATSRPQNRDSRVLVDTGELFF. In nucleotides, the CDR3 is TGTGCCACCAGCAGACCCCAGAATCGGGACAGCCGGGTCCTTGTGGACACCGGGGAGCTGTTTTTT. The entire variable domain, with the rest obtained from reference TRBV15 and TRBJ2-2, is as follows: DAMVIQNPRYQVTQFGKPVTLSCSQTLNHNVMYWYQQKSSQAPKLLFHYYDKDFNNEADTPDNFQSRRPNTSFCFLDIRSPGLGDTAMYLCATSRPQNRDSRVLVDTGELFFGEGSRLTVL.

The sample holds a few counts of this clonotype. The rearrangement uses TRBV6-5 and TRBJ2-1; D possibly corresponds to TRBD2 (6 bases). Trimming left V 6 bases short and J 10 bases short, with 19 bases between. Germline V CDR1 and CDR2: MNHEY, SVGAGI. The CDR3 extends over 14 amino acids. The CDR3 here is CASSDPSLASEQFF. In DNA form, the CDR3 reads TGTGCCAGCAGCGATCCGTCACTAGCAAGCGAGCAGTTCTTC.

This clonotype has a count of ten or more. The chain couples TRBV7-2 to TRBJ2-5; D may be TRBD1 or TRBD2 (6 bases each). The germline V and J ends were trimmed by 3 bases and 5 bases, with 16 bases remaining between them. CDR3 length equals 15 residues. CDR1 SGHTA and CDR2 FQGNSA come from the germline V gene. Here the CDR3 reads CASSLKGGRWETQYF. CDR3 bases: TGTGCCAGCAGCTTGAAGGGGGGCCGGTGGGAGACCCAGTACTTC.

The rearrangement uses TRBV20-1 and TRBJ2-7, with D perhaps given as TRBD1 or TRBD2 (5 bases each). V was clipped by 0 bases and J by 3 bases, with 18 bases between them. The CDR3 loop spans 16 amino acids. Germline values: CDR1 DFQATT, CDR2 SNEGSKA (reference sequence). CDR3 residues: CSARDGTPSRHYEQYF. The CDR3 nucleotides are TGCAGTGCTAGAGATGGGACGCCCTCGCGTCACTACGAGCAGTACTTC.

This clonotype was observed a few times. This CDR3 is CASSPTTEATNEKLFF. CDR3 bases: TGTGCCAGCAGCCCTACGACTGAGGCGACTAATGAAAAACTGTTTTTT. The J gene is TRBJ1-4, the V gene TRBV12-3 or TRBV12-4; no reliable D call. The CDR3 totals 16 residues. Trimming removed 6 bases from V and 2 bases from J, with 16 bases in between.

The chain is built from TRBV13 and TRBJ1-1; D not certain. The CDR3 sequence is 15 residues long. V was shortened by 5 bases and J by 1 base, with 14 bases between the two germline ends. CDR1 and CDR2 from the germline V gene are PRHDT and FYEKMQ (reference sequence). As DNA, the CDR3 is TGTGCCAGCAGCAGCGGGGAACAGTCGAACACTGAAGCTTTCTTT. Translation: CASSSGEQSNTEAFF.

This clonotype was counted between two and nine times. The chain has TRBV7-9 and TRBJ2-7, with D perhaps given as TRBD1 or TRBD2 (5 bases each). CDR3 length: 15 amino acids. Germline V gene data show CDR1 as SEHNR and CDR2 as FQNEAQ (reference sequence). Trimming removed 5 bases at V and 6 bases at J, with 20 bases between. The CDR3 bases are TGTGCCAGCAGCCAAACGATGAAAAAGGGGACCGAGCAGTACTTC. Translated, it gives CASSQTMKKGTEQYF.

This clonotype has only one observation. The CDR3 DNA sequence: TGTGCCAGCAGTCCTAGCGGGAGCTCGGGAGAGCAGTACTTC. This sequence encodes CASSPSGSSGEQYF. V usage is TRBV7-2 and J usage is TRBJ2-7; 10 nucleotides align to TRBD2. Germline V gene lookup returns CDR1 SGHTA and CDR2 FQGNSA. CDR3 length: 14 residues. Trimming removed 6 bases from V and 7 bases from J; junction bases left unmatched: 9.

The sample holds a few counts of this clonotype. The chain combines TRBV24-1 with TRBJ2-6; D gene ambiguous. The V end was cut by 8 bases, the J end by 3 bases, with 19 bases between. The CDR3 is made up of 17 amino acids. Germline CDR1 reads KGHDR; CDR2 reads SFDVKD. CDR3 residues: CATKGSQGSDGANVLTF. The CDR3 DNA is TGTGCCACCAAAGGGTCGCAAGGTTCGGATGGGGCCAACGTCCTGACTTTC.